This TCR beta chain originates from a study of blood T cell repertoires in COVID-19. Study-wide background: Samples taken during acute and convalescent COVID-19 were collected in the United States, Italy and Spain. PBMCs, B-cell-depleted T cells, or T cells provided the cDNA or gDNA that made up the material.

Original data processing: Nucleated cell counts were estimated from reference gene primer amplification. Libraries were prepared by immunoSEQ multiplex PCR; TCRdb keeps only in-frame clonotypes and omits some of them. That table gives V, J and clone size, and the DNA gave D and trimming. The sample yields around 130,000 clones, over 85% seen once. This CDR3 comprises 16 residues. V lost 3 bases to trimming and J lost 0 bases, with 15 bases between them. The germline CDR1 and CDR2 sequences are SGDLS and YYNGEE. The genes are TRBV9 and TRBJ1-2; D might be TRBD1 (5 bases). The sample consisted of peripheral blood. This receptor was obtained from a man between 45 and 60 years old with active COVID-19. CDR3 residues: CASSALPGNTNYGYTF. The CDR3, as DNA: TGTGCCAGCAGCGCCCTCCCAGGGAACACTAACTATGGCTACACCTTC.